This TCR beta chain was found in a study of control samples from healthy donors and cancer patients. Assay: immunoSEQ multiplex PCR; the TCRdb copy retains only in-frame clones and omits some. The sample includes under 200,000 clones, just over 95% seen only once; the top ten take approximately 0.97%. The CDR3 runs 15 residues. Germline CDR1 and CDR2: LNHDA and SQIVND (reference sequence). With V trimmed by 4 bases and J by 5 bases, 4 bases remained unmatched. The specimen sequenced was blood. The J gene is TRBJ2-3, the V gene TRBV19; 12 bases align to TRBD2. This sequence originates from a young woman in good health. In nucleotides, the CDR3 is TGTGCCAGTAGTAAATGGACTAGCGGGATAGATACGCAGTATTTT. It translates to CASSKWTSGIDTQYF.